This is a list of T cell receptor beta chains from one sample in a study of T cells expressing NK-cell markers. TCRdb re-called the 5' RACE reads and catalogs CDR3 proteins one per entry, DNA excluded. The sample totals about half a million distinct CDR3 sequences; its top ten clones hold almost 1.5%. Sequencing was carried out using blood T cells: a sorted CD56 or NKG2C T cell subset, CD4+ or CD8+ T cells, or bulk PBMC T cells (not recorded which). All receptors come from a woman aged 50 to 60 in good health. CDR3s include the opening cysteine and the closing phenylalanine or tryptophan.

TRBV10-3	TRBJ2-3	CAISPRGSDTDTQYF
TRBV3-1	TRBJ1-2	CASSLSEIQGHYGYTF
TRBV20-1	TRBJ2-5	CSRAGSGKTQYF
TRBV5-1	TRBJ1-1	CASSERTGGRGTEAFF
TRBV29-1	TRBJ2-1	CSISVGSYNEQFF
TRBV6-6	TRBJ2-7	CASSPRVAEQYF
TRBV3-1	TRBJ2-3	CASSQAGTNPPDTQYF
TRBV5-1	TRBJ2-5	CASSLAGTTQQETQYF
TRBV4-1	TRBJ2-7	CASSQEEGSSPHFSYEQYF
TRBV5-6	TRBJ1-4	CASSAYRTATNEKLFF
TRBV6-6	TRBJ2-1	CASKNSPGGMNEQFF
TRBV21-1	TRBJ1-5	CASSKGNRGASPNICNQPQHF
TRBV19	TRBJ1-2	CATQTANYGYTF
TRBV10-2	TRBJ2-1	CATTRTRSSNEQFF
TRBV5-1	TRBJ1-4	CASSLSVSATNEKLFF
TRBV5-1	TRBJ2-3	CASSIRTSSDTQYF
TRBV7-3	TRBJ2-3	CASSLVGGPGDTQYF
TRBV7-9	TRBJ2-7	CASSSALGGRDREQYF
TRBV7-6	TRBJ2-3	CASSLALAPAGGTSTDTQYF
TRBV12-5	TRBJ2-3	CASGSEFSTDTQYF
TRBV20-1	TRBJ2-1	CSAIPQGFRDEQFF
TRBV6-1	TRBJ1-4	CASSVGRNSEKLFF
TRBV18	TRBJ1-1	CASSLGRLNTEAFF
TRBV23-1	TRBJ2-1	CASRRWADSDEQFF
TRBV3-1	TRBJ2-2	CASSQGTGGVGELFF
TRBV12-3/TRBV12-4	TRBJ1-1	CASSYSGGMNTEAFF
TRBV6-6	TRBJ1-5	CASKGGGASNQPQHF
TRBV7-9	TRBJ2-1	CASSSRLSGDEQFF
TRBV24-1	TRBJ1-1	CATSDPPWTEAFF